The 24 T cell receptor beta chains below all came from one sample that was sequenced in a study of T cells after yellow fever vaccination. Each CDR3 protein gets one entry after TCRdb re-called the 5' RACE reads with MiXCR. The sample has 250,000 to 400,000 distinct CDR3 sequences; roughly 4.3% are singletons. This specimen consisted of PBMCs, obtained 5 days after the yellow fever booster vaccination. Every receptor here comes from a young man who received the YFV17D yellow fever vaccine.

The sample holds many counts of this clonotype. The CDR3 DNA sequence: TGCGCCAGCAGCTTGGACAGGGGTGGAAACTATGGCTACACCTTC. Protein: CASSLDRGGNYGYTF. J is TRBJ1-2 and V is TRBV4-3, with 9 positions matching TRBD1. The junction had 6 bases not matched to a gene; V was cut back by 5 bases and J by 2 bases. The germline V gene has CDR1 LGHNA and CDR2 YSLEER. The CDR3 loop spans 15 amino acids.

This clonotype was observed a few times. The chain employs TRBV7-2 and TRBJ2-1; TRBD2 agrees at 8 bases. The CDR3 has 18 amino acids. J was trimmed by 10 bases and V by 5 bases; bases with no gene match: 22. CDR1 is SGHTA and CDR2 is FQGNSA in the germline V gene. For the CDR3, the DNA is TGTGCCAGCAGCCCTATCCCGGGACTAGGGGGGGATTTAGGGGAGCAGTTCTTC. Protein sequence: CASSPIPGLGGDLGEQFF.

There are a few counts of this clonotype. The CDR3 sequence: CASSAASEGGELFF. DNA of the CDR3: TGTGCCAGCAGCGCTGCATCGGAGGGCGGGGAGCTGTTTTTT. This chain connects TRBV5-4 to TRBJ2-2, with D perhaps TRBD2 (6 bases). The germline gives CDR1 SGHNT, CDR2 YYREEE (reference sequence). Trimming took 4 bases from V and 7 from J, leaving 14 bases between them. This CDR3 is built from 14 residues.

This clonotype was observed a handful of times. CDR3 sequence (DNA): TGTGCCAGCAGCTTAGGGTCCGACCATGGCTACACCTTC. Its protein is CASSLGSDHGYTF. This sequence joins TRBV7-3 and TRBJ1-2; D unclear. CDR1 is SGHTA, CDR2 FQGTGA, per germline. The CDR3 consists of 13 residues. V was clipped by 2 bases and J by 6 bases, with 10 bases between them.

This clonotype was counted between two and nine times. The genes are TRBV12-3 or TRBV12-4 and TRBJ2-2, with 11 bases aligning to TRBD2. This CDR3 has 18 amino acids. V shed 6 bases, J shed 0 bases, and the junction held 9 bases outside the gene matches. DNA of the CDR3: TGTGCCAGCAGCCCGGGGCTAGCGGGGGGCGCGAACACCGGGGAGCTGTTTTTT. It translates to CASSPGLAGGANTGELFF.

This clonotype was counted at least ten times. This chain links TRBV12-3 or TRBV12-4 with TRBJ1-6; no definite D call. Trimming stripped 7 bases from V and 10 bases from J, with 20 bases between. The CDR3 covers 15 residues. The CDR3 bases are TGTGCCAGCACCCCCGGTGCCCTGACGGCCTCACCCCTCCACTTT. Residues: CASTPGALTASPLHF.

This clonotype was recorded a few times. The rearrangement links TRBV11-2 to TRBJ2-7; 9 bases match TRBD1. Germline trimming cut 5 bases from V and 3 bases from J; bases unmatched to any gene: 8. CDR3 length: 15 amino acids. CDR1 and CDR2 from the germline V gene are SGHAT and FQNNGV. Here the CDR3 reads CASSRPGQGFYEQYF. The CDR3 DNA is TGTGCCAGCAGCCGACCGGGACAGGGATTCTACGAGCAGTACTTC.

In its sample, this clonotype was seen many times. The chain links TRBV7-3 to TRBJ2-1, with D possibly called TRBD1 or TRBD2 (5 bases each). V lost 0 bases, J lost 10 bases, and 13 bases lay in between. This CDR3 spans 14 amino acids. Germline V gene data show CDR1 as SGHTA and CDR2 as FQGTGA. CDR3 sequence (DNA): TGTGCCAGCAGCTTAACGGGGGTATCAGGGGAGCAGTTCTTC. Protein sequence: CASSLTGVSGEQFF.

This clonotype came up a few times. CDR3 sequence (DNA): TGTGCCAGCAGTGATCTTATGAACACTGAAGCTTTCTTT. As protein: CASSDLMNTEAFF. V usage is TRBV6-2 or TRBV6-3 and J usage is TRBJ1-1; D remains unclear. Germline lookup yields CDR1 MNHEY and CDR2 SVGEGT. V lost 5 bases and J 0 bases, leaving 7 bases between the germline ends. This CDR3 has 13 amino acids.

This clonotype was counted ten times or more. V is TRBV4-1 and J is TRBJ2-5, with a tentative D call TRBD1 (5 bases). V was cut by 3 bases and J by 5 bases, with 16 bases left in between. Germline V CDR1 and CDR2: MGHRA, YSYEKL. This CDR3 contains 15 residues. CDR3 residues: CASSHSRQGEETQYF. CDR3 coding DNA: TGCGCCAGCAGCCACTCCAGGCAGGGCGAGGAGACCCAGTACTTC.

V is TRBV7-2 and J is TRBJ2-3; a possible D gene is TRBD2 (5 bases). The CDR3 is 14 residues long. The germline V gene encodes CDR1 SGHTA and CDR2 FQGNSA. V was clipped by 4 bases and J by 4 bases, with 12 bases between them. CDR3 sequence: CASSYDYSADTQYF. For the CDR3, the DNA is TGTGCCAGCAGCTATGACTATTCCGCAGATACGCAGTATTTT.

Many counts were recorded for this clonotype. The rearrangement uses TRBV4-1 and TRBJ1-5; the D gene is possibly TRBD1 (5 bases). The ends were cut back, 0 bases at V and 1 base at J, with 10 bases in the middle. Germline V gene sequence: CDR1 MGHRA, CDR2 YSYEKL. The CDR3 spans 16 residues. As DNA, the CDR3 is TGCGCCAGCAGCCAAGAGCGGGGGACGAGCAATCAGCCCCAGCATTTT. Its protein product is CASSQERGTSNQPQHF.

This clonotype was counted a few times. The chain has TRBV29-1 and TRBJ2-1; 10 bases agree with TRBD2. The length of the CDR3 is 15 residues. Trimming cost V 6 bases and J 0 bases; bases outside gene matches: 5. CDR1 is SQVTM and CDR2 is ANQGSEA in the germline V gene. In DNA, the CDR3 is TGCAGCGTGGCTAGCGGGGGCTACTCCTACAATGAGCAGTTCTTC. It encodes CSVASGGYSYNEQFF.

V is TRBV6-1 and J is TRBJ2-7, with D possibly TRBD1 on 5 matching bases. The germline V gene encodes CDR1 MNHNS and CDR2 SASEGT. Trimming took 3 bases from V and 0 from J, leaving 9 bases between them. CDR3 length: 14 residues. The CDR3 DNA follows: TGTGCCAGCAGTGACGACGACAGCTCCTACGAGCAGTACGTC. Translating gives CASSDDDSSYEQYV.

This clonotype was detected ten times or more. J is TRBJ2-1 and V is TRBV5-1; TRBD1 matches 9 bases. Germline CDR1 is SGHRS and CDR2 is YFSETQ. V was clipped by 3 bases and J by 9 bases; unmatched bases: 10. The CDR3 covers 15 residues. Here the CDR3 DNA reads TGCGCCAGCAGCTCCGGGACAGGGATACGCAGTGAGCAGTTCTTC. Its protein is CASSSGTGIRSEQFF.

The chain uses TRBV4-3 and TRBJ2-3, with D maybe TRBD1 (6 bases). Trimming took off 1 base at V and 1 base at J, with 9 bases between the two ends. This CDR3 region has 15 residues. Germline lookup yields CDR1 LGHNA and CDR2 YSLEER. The CDR3 is CASSQAGARTDTQYF. The CDR3, as DNA: TGCGCCAGCAGCCAAGCAGGGGCACGCACAGATACGCAGTATTTT.

This clonotype was counted a few times. The CDR3 region is CASSRQPDQPQHF. The CDR3 DNA is TGCGCCAGCAGTCGGCAGCCCGATCAGCCCCAGCATTTT. The rearrangement links TRBV5-1 to TRBJ1-5, with D hard to call. Trimming took off 5 bases at V and 5 bases at J, with 11 bases between the two ends. The germline V gene encodes CDR1 SGHRS and CDR2 YFSETQ. The CDR3 loop spans 13 amino acids.

This chain connects TRBV12-3 or TRBV12-4 to TRBJ1-1, with unresolved D. The CDR3 has 13 amino acids. V was clipped by 1 base and J by 7 bases, with 10 bases between them. The CDR3 DNA is TGTGCCAGCAGTTTAGTCGGGCTCGGTGAAGCTTTCTTT. It yields the protein CASSLVGLGEAFF.

This clonotype occurred many times. J is TRBJ1-1 and V is TRBV12-3 or TRBV12-4, with 7 bases identical to TRBD1. CDR3 length: 14 residues. Trimming removed 10 bases from V and 1 base from J; junction bases left unmatched: 9. The CDR3: CAINRGPSNTEAFF. CDR3 in DNA: TGTGCCATTAACAGGGGACCGTCGAACACTGAAGCTTTCTTT.

This clonotype was counted only a few times. The chain carries TRBV9 and TRBJ2-1; TRBD2 agrees at 11 bases. The germline V gene has CDR1 SGDLS and CDR2 YYNGEE. This CDR3 is built from 14 residues. The V and J ends lost 2 bases and 9 bases, in that order; junction bases with no gene match: 4. CDR3 residues: CASSVRLAGSEQFF. DNA for the CDR3: TGTGCCAGCAGCGTGCGACTAGCGGGGAGTGAGCAGTTCTTC.

The V call is TRBV28, the J call TRBJ1-5; 8 bases are a match to TRBD1. The CDR3 spans 14 residues. The germline gives CDR1 MDHEN, CDR2 SYDVKM. V trimming: 2 bases; J trimming: 7 bases; junction bases outside the gene matches: 4. The CDR3 region is CASSLGTGTQPQHF. The CDR3 nucleotides are TGTGCCAGCAGTTTAGGGACAGGTACCCAGCCCCAGCATTTT.

The CDR3 reads CSAGRDRNSYEQYF. DNA of the CDR3: TGCAGTGCCGGCCGGGACAGGAACTCCTACGAGCAGTACTTC. V usage is TRBV20-1 and J usage is TRBJ2-7, with 8 bases fitting TRBD1. This CDR3 contains 14 residues. The J segment lost 0 bases and the V segment lost 6 bases, leaving 7 bases of the junction unmatched. CDR1 is DFQATT and CDR2 is SNEGSKA in the germline V gene (reference sequence).

At least ten counts were recorded for this clonotype. This chain's CDR3 is CASSDSSGGGARETQYF. CDR3 coding DNA: TGTGCCAGCAGCGATAGCAGCGGGGGGGGTGCCCGGGAGACCCAGTACTTC. The chain combines TRBV7-2 with TRBJ2-5, with 10 positions matching TRBD2. This CDR3 region has 17 residues. From germline, CDR1 is SGHTA and CDR2 FQGNSA. V shed 5 bases, J shed 5 bases, and the junction held 14 bases outside the gene matches.

This clonotype was seen a few times. V and J are TRBV2 and TRBJ2-3; 9 bases are a match to TRBD1. J lost 4 bases, V lost 5 bases, and 7 bases had no gene match. This CDR3 contains 15 residues. The V gene's germline CDR1 is SNHLY and CDR2 FYNNEI. The chain's CDR3 is CASSSTGGVADTQYF. The CDR3 DNA reads TGTGCCAGCAGTTCTACAGGGGGCGTTGCAGATACGCAGTATTTT. The full variable domain, rest sourced from reference TRBV2 and TRBJ2-3, is EPEVTQTPSHQVTQMGQEVILRCVPISNHLYFYWYRQILGQKVEFLVSFYNNEISEKSEIFDDQFSVERPDGSNFTLKIRSTKLEDSAMYFCASSSTGGVADTQYFGPGTRLTVL.